The 27 T cell receptor beta chains below all came from one sample that was sequenced in a study of T-cell memory formation after mild COVID-19. Each CDR3 protein is one row after TCRdb ran MiXCR on the 5' RACE reads. This sample has almost 350,000 distinct CDR3 sequences, with 20% to 25% found just once. Sequencing was carried out using PBMCs or a T cell subset sorted from them (not recorded which). Every receptor here comes from a man between 18 and 29 years old who had mild COVID-19 (a few samples of this study predate the infection). Cell type and time point are not known.

This sequence joins TRBV29-1 and TRBJ2-2; D is ambiguous. Germline CDR1 reads SQVTM; CDR2 reads ANQGSEA. The CDR3 length is 13 residues. V was clipped by 6 bases and J by 1 base, with 9 bases between them. CDR3 sequence (DNA): TGCAGCGTGGCGCGGCTGAACACCGGGGAGCTGTTTTTT. It is translated as CSVARLNTGELFF.

This clonotype was counted between two and nine times. V and J are TRBV29-1 and TRBJ2-1; a possible D gene is TRBD1 (5 bases). The CDR3 runs 12 residues. The germline V gene has CDR1 SQVTM and CDR2 ANQGSEA. The germline V and J ends were trimmed by 4 bases and 6 bases, with 10 bases remaining between them. The CDR3 here is CSVASQGNEQFF. CDR3 coding DNA: TGCAGCGTTGCGAGCCAGGGCAATGAGCAGTTCTTC.

The chain joins TRBV4-1 to TRBJ2-5; TRBD1 matches at 8 bases. The germline V gene has CDR1 MGHRA and CDR2 YSYEKL. CDR3 length: 16 amino acids. With 0 bases clipped from V and 0 bases from J, the junction kept 3 bases outside the gene matches. Here the CDR3 reads CASSQDRTGYQETQYF. In nucleotides, the CDR3 is TGCGCCAGCAGCCAAGATAGGACAGGGTACCAAGAGACCCAGTACTTC.

This clonotype has more than one count but fewer than ten. V is TRBV20-1 and J is TRBJ2-5, with 10 bases fitting TRBD1. The CDR3 length is 13 residues. CDR1 is DFQATT, CDR2 SNEGSKA, per germline (reference sequence). Trimming removed 6 bases from V and 5 bases from J; junction bases left unmatched: 6. CDR3 nucleotide sequence: TGCAGTGCGTACAGACAGGGGGCTGAGACCCAGTACTTC. Translation gives CSAYRQGAETQYF.

This clonotype was observed many times. This rearrangement joins TRBV2 to TRBJ1-6; D is uncertain. V was shortened by 7 bases and J by 0 bases, with 10 bases between the two germline ends. In germline, CDR1 is SNHLY, CDR2 FYNNEI. This CDR3 is 15 amino acids long. CDR3 sequence reads: CASNPPPSYNSPLHF. The CDR3 DNA is TGTGCCAGCAATCCACCTCCCTCCTATAATTCACCCCTCCACTTT.

The rearrangement links TRBV18 to TRBJ1-4, with D uncertain. V gave up 2 bases and J gave up 0 bases, with 10 bases separating them. The length of the CDR3 is 16 residues. CDR1 is KGHSH and CDR2 is LQKENI in the germline V gene. Here the CDR3 DNA reads TGTGCCAGCTCACCAATGAATACAGCAACTAATGAAAAACTGTTTTTT. It yields the protein CASSPMNTATNEKLFF.

This clonotype has only a few counts. This rearrangement joins TRBV5-1 to TRBJ2-1; 13 nucleotides line up with TRBD2. Germline V gives CDR1 SGHRS, CDR2 YFSETQ. This CDR3 has 15 amino acids. V was clipped by 4 bases and J by 5 bases; unmatched bases: 3. CDR3 loop: CASSPGTSGDNEQFF. The CDR3 DNA sequence: TGCGCCAGCAGCCCTGGGACTAGCGGGGACAATGAGCAGTTCTTC. Using reference TRBV5-1 and TRBJ2-1 for the parts outside the CDR3, the full variable domain is KAGVTQTPRYLIKTRGQQVTLSCSPISGHRSVSWYQQTPGQGLQFLFEYFSETQRNKGNFPGRFSGRQFSNSRSEMNVSTLELGDSALYLCASSPGTSGDNEQFFGPGTRLTVL.

This chain links TRBV20-1 with TRBJ1-4; TRBD1 is a possible D gene (6 bases). The CDR3 extends over 14 amino acids. Germline V gene lookup returns CDR1 DFQATT and CDR2 SNEGSKA (reference sequence). Trimming pared 5 bases from V and 1 base from J, leaving 11 bases between. CDR3 amino acids: CSAQKQGTNEKLFF. The CDR3 region has the DNA TGCAGTGCTCAGAAACAGGGAACTAATGAAAAACTGTTTTTT.

This clonotype came up a few times. The V call is TRBV20-1, the J call TRBJ1-2, with D unresolved. The CDR3 runs to 13 residues. Deletions cut 4 bases from V and 4 bases from J, with 13 bases between. Germline CDR1 is DFQATT and CDR2 is SNEGSKA (reference sequence). This CDR3 reads CSAKRASPYGYTF. CDR3 bases: TGCAGTGCTAAACGGGCCTCCCCCTATGGCTACACCTTC.

This clonotype occurred once. The genes are TRBV7-2 and TRBJ2-3; tentative D call: TRBD1 (6 bases). The CDR3 extends over 14 amino acids. V dropped 3 bases and J dropped 3 bases, with 10 bases sitting between them. The germline V gene encodes CDR1 SGHTA and CDR2 FQGNSA. DNA of the CDR3: TGTGCCAGCAGCTTTGACAGGCAAACAGATACGCAGTATTTT. Protein product: CASSFDRQTDTQYF.

This clonotype was seen only a few times. The rearrangement links TRBV5-1 to TRBJ2-7; 9 nucleotides line up with TRBD1. V lost 4 bases to trimming and J lost 2 bases; unmatched junction nucleotides: 4. CDR3 length equals 14 residues. Germline V gives CDR1 SGHRS, CDR2 YFSETQ. CDR3 sequence reads: CASSPGTGTYEQYV. The DNA of the CDR3 is TGCGCCAGCAGCCCTGGGACAGGGACCTACGAGCAGTACGTC.

This chain connects TRBV5-6 to TRBJ2-7, with D unclear. Looked up from germline, CDR1 is SGHDT and CDR2 is YYEEEE. Trimming left V 3 bases short and J 3 bases short, with 13 bases between. The CDR3 totals 14 residues. The CDR3 region is CASSSSMGDYEQYV. CDR3 bases: TGTGCCAGCAGCTCCAGTATGGGTGACTACGAGCAGTACGTC.

This clonotype was counted a few times. The CDR3 nucleotides read TGTGCCAGCGGAGTACTAGTCAATGAGCAGTTCTTC. Protein: CASGVLVNEQFF. The chain employs TRBV12-3 or TRBV12-4 and TRBJ2-1; weak D call: TRBD2 (5 bases). V shed 8 bases and J shed 6 bases, with 11 bases lying between them. This CDR3 contains 12 residues.

CDR3 loop: CASSQVGQGHYGYTF. CDR3 bases: TGTGCCAGCAGCCAAGTGGGACAGGGACACTATGGCTACACCTTC. The V and J genes are TRBV14 and TRBJ1-2; 9 bases match TRBD1. Germline lookup yields CDR1 SGHDN and CDR2 FVKESK. The length of the CDR3 is 15 residues. With V trimmed by 1 base and J by 3 bases, 3 bases remained unmatched.

The V gene is TRBV4-3, the J gene TRBJ1-5; no reliable D call. This CDR3 region has 13 residues. V lost 0 bases and J lost 4, with 4 bases in between. CDR1 is LGHNA, CDR2 YSLEER, per germline. In DNA form, the CDR3 reads TGCGCCAGCAGCCAAGACTGGAATCAGCCCCAGCATTTT. Translated, it gives CASSQDWNQPQHF.

This sequence joins TRBV28 and TRBJ1-5, with 9 nucleotides matching TRBD1. The CDR3 totals 16 residues. Germline V CDR1 and CDR2: MDHEN, SYDVKM. The V gene end was trimmed by 5 bases and the J gene end by 7 bases; junction bases not matched to a gene: 12. The CDR3, as DNA: TGTGCCAGCAGTACGCAGAGTACAGGGGGCGGCCAGCCCCAGCATTTT. Amino acids: CASSTQSTGGGQPQHF.

V and J are TRBV7-2 and TRBJ1-2, with 10 bases lining up with TRBD1. Germline V lookup: CDR1 SGHTA, CDR2 FQGNSA. Trimming cost V 1 base and J 13 bases; bases outside gene matches: 6. CDR3 size: 13 residues. The CDR3 DNA reads TGTGCCAGCAGCTTAGGGGACAGGGGCATATCCACCTTC. Translation gives CASSLGDRGISTF.

The chain employs TRBV6-5 and TRBJ1-3, with 7 nucleotides matching TRBD1. The CDR3 is made up of 16 amino acids. J lost 6 bases, V lost 6 bases, and 14 bases had no gene match. CDR1 and CDR2 from the germline V gene are MNHEY and SVGAGI. CDR3 sequence (DNA): TGTGCCAGCAGCCCGGTGCGGGACAGTCAAGAAAACACCATATATTTT. Translated: CASSPVRDSQENTIYF.

In this sample, this clonotype turned up a few times. The rearrangement joins TRBV4-2 to TRBJ2-5, with D perhaps TRBD2 (6 bases). This CDR3 comprises 17 residues. Trimming left V 3 bases short and J 1 base short, with 18 bases between. Per the germline V gene, CDR1 is LGHNA and CDR2 is YNFKEQ. CDR3 sequence reads: CASSQHFGTLSQETQYF. The CDR3 bases are TGTGCCAGCAGCCAGCACTTCGGGACTTTATCCCAAGAGACCCAGTACTTC.

The V and J genes are TRBV5-4 and TRBJ1-4; 7 bases match TRBD1. The CDR3 runs to 15 residues. V gave up 4 bases and J gave up 7 bases; unmatched junction bases: 10. Germline loops: CDR1 SGHNT, CDR2 YYREEE (reference sequence). The CDR3 spells CASSTQGGLLEKLFF. CDR3 sequence (DNA): TGTGCCAGCAGCACCCAGGGGGGGCTTCTTGAAAAACTGTTTTTT.

This clonotype was seen a few times. V is TRBV29-1 and J is TRBJ2-2; 9 positions match TRBD1. Germline trimming cut 7 bases from V and 4 bases from J; bases unmatched to any gene: 7. This CDR3 contains 14 residues. Per germline, CDR1 SQVTM and CDR2 ANQGSEA. Written as DNA, the CDR3 is TGCAGCGGAGAACGGGACAGGGCCACCGGGGAGCTGTTTTTT. Protein sequence: CSGERDRATGELFF.

The table lists this clonotype with a few counts. This chain joins TRBV9 and TRBJ2-5; D unclear. Germline values: CDR1 SGDLS, CDR2 YYNGEE. The CDR3 is 14 residues long. Trimming took 3 bases from V and 5 from J, leaving 14 bases between them. DNA for the CDR3: TGTGCCAGCAGCGCTCCGGGCCAGTTGGAGACCCAGTACTTC. It encodes CASSAPGQLETQYF.

V gene TRBV6-2 or TRBV6-3 combines with J gene TRBJ2-7, with D perhaps matching TRBD1 (6 bases). V lost 2 bases to trimming and J lost 2 bases, with 19 bases between them. The CDR3 spans 17 residues. Germline CDR1 reads MNHEY; CDR2 reads SVGEGT. CDR3 loop: CASSYPAWTVQAYEQYF. For the CDR3, the DNA is TGTGCCAGCAGTTACCCCGCCTGGACAGTCCAAGCCTACGAGCAGTACTTC.

Here the CDR3 DNA reads TGTGCCAGCAGCTTACGGCAGGGCCCGCAAGAGACCCAGTACTTC. The encoded protein is CASSLRQGPQETQYF. The chain is built from TRBV11-2 and TRBJ2-5; D might be TRBD1 (5 bases). Trimming removed 2 bases at V and 2 bases at J, with 12 bases between. The CDR3 extends over 15 amino acids. Germline values: CDR1 SGHAT, CDR2 FQNNGV.

This clonotype was seen a handful of times. J is TRBJ1-2 and V is TRBV5-4; D ambiguous. The CDR3 is made up of 14 amino acids. Trimming left V 4 bases short and J 4 bases short, with 14 bases between. CDR1 and CDR2 from the germline V gene are SGHNT and YYREEE (reference sequence). CDR3 sequence (DNA): TGTGCCAGCAGCAACCCGGGGAACCCCTATGGCTACACCTTC. The encoded protein is CASSNPGNPYGYTF.

This clonotype was observed many times. A junction end diverges from the germline sequence, so it may reflect a read error. The gene calls are TRBV5-1 and TRBJ2-3; D perhaps matches TRBD2 (6 bases). There are 14 residues in the CDR3. Germline CDR1 and CDR2: SGHRS and YFSETQ. The chain's CDR3 is CASSLASSTDTQYF. CDR3 bases: TGTGCCAGCAGTCTAGCGTCTAGCACAGATACGCAGTATTTT.

This clonotype was counted between two and nine times. The chain combines TRBV6-1 with TRBJ1-2; no clear D gene. The V gene lost 6 bases and the J gene lost 4 bases, with 6 bases spanning the gap. Germline loops: CDR1 MNHNS, CDR2 SASEGT. The CDR3 consists of 11 residues. The CDR3 here is CASRRLYGYTF. The CDR3 coding sequence is TGTGCCAGCAGGAGACTCTATGGCTACACCTTC.